The 21 T cell receptor beta chains below were found in one sample sequenced in a study of blood T cell repertoires in COVID-19. Sequencing was performed with immunoSEQ multiplex PCR; in TCRdb, only in-frame clones are kept and a portion is missing. The data show 250,000 to 350,000 clones, approximately 90% seen once. The sample taken for sequencing was PBMCs or T cells enriched from blood (not recorded which). The source of these receptors is a woman aged 55-69 years in a cohort exposed to, infected with or recovered from COVID-19 (not recorded which).

The rearrangement uses TRBV30 and TRBJ2-5; D unresolved. This CDR3 comprises 11 residues. The V end lost 4 bases, the J end lost 5 bases, and 8 bases lay between the germline ends. Germline V gene sequence: CDR1 GTSNPN, CDR2 SVGIG (reference sequence). Written as DNA, the CDR3 is TGTGCCTGGAAAAACGCGGAGACCCAGTACTTC. Translating it yields CAWKNAETQYF.

In this sample, this clone turned up once. This chain uses TRBV6-4 with TRBJ2-3; 10 bases align to TRBD1. Germline-derived CDR1 and CDR2 are MRHNA and SNTAGT. Trimming at V came to 6 bases and at J to 1 base, leaving 4 bases not matched to a gene. This CDR3 is built from 15 residues. The CDR3 loop is CASSTGTGGTDTQYF. The CDR3 DNA follows: TGTGCCAGCAGCACCGGGACAGGGGGCACAGATACGCAGTATTTT.

The chain joins TRBV5-1 to TRBJ2-2; D ambiguous. The CDR3 contains 13 residues. V lost 0 bases, J lost 5 bases, and 5 bases lay in between. Germline CDR1 and CDR2: SGHRS and YFSETQ. The CDR3 is CASSLDRTGELFF. DNA of the CDR3: TGCGCCAGCAGCTTGGATCGGACCGGGGAGCTGTTTTTT.

This chain links TRBV7-6 with TRBJ1-4; TRBD1 is a possible D gene (6 bases). This CDR3 comprises 15 residues. Trimming stripped 2 bases from V and 8 bases from J, with 15 bases between. Germline V gene sequence: CDR1 SGHVS, CDR2 FNYEAQ. The DNA for the CDR3 is TGTGCCAGCAGCTTAAACACAGGGTCAGGCGAAAAACTGTTTTTT. Translated, it gives CASSLNTGSGEKLFF. Variable domain in full (rest from reference TRBV7-6 and TRBJ1-4): GAGVSQSPRYKVTKRGQDVALRCDPISGHVSLYWYRQALGQGPEFLTYFNYEAQQDKSGLPNDRFSAERPEGSISTLTIQRTEQRDSAMYRCASSLNTGSGEKLFFGSGTQLSVL.

The chain employs TRBV15 and TRBJ2-4, with 13 bases lining up with TRBD2. The CDR3 covers 18 residues. Losses at the gene ends were 1 base for V and 1 base for J; bases not matched to a gene: 4. In germline, CDR1 is LNHNV, CDR2 YYDKDF (reference sequence). The CDR3 nucleotides read TGTGCCACCAGCAGAGTTTCACTAGCGGGGGGGGCCAAAAACATTCAGTACTTC. Translation gives CATSRVSLAGGAKNIQYF.

This chain joins TRBV6-5 and TRBJ1-1, with D perhaps TRBD1 (5 bases). The CDR3 has 14 residues. Per germline, CDR1 MNHEY and CDR2 SVGAGI. Trimming stripped 6 bases from V and 11 bases from J, with 22 bases between. The CDR3: CASRPPTAGPGAFF. CDR3 sequence (DNA): TGTGCCAGCAGACCCCCGACGGCAGGCCCAGGGGCTTTCTTT.

The chain uses TRBV2 and TRBJ2-3; 7 bases are shared with TRBD1. The V and J ends lost 6 bases and 0 bases, in that order; junction bases with no gene match: 3. Germline CDR1 is SNHLY and CDR2 is FYNNEI. CDR3 length equals 14 residues. CDR3 in amino acids: CASRGQFSTDTQYF. Here the CDR3 DNA reads TGTGCCAGCAGGGGACAGTTTAGCACAGATACGCAGTATTTT.

The genes are TRBV7-2 and TRBJ2-7; TRBD1 matches at 9 bases. This CDR3 comprises 15 residues. The V gene's germline CDR1 is SGHTA and CDR2 FQGNSA. V lost 5 bases to trimming and J lost 2 bases; unmatched junction nucleotides: 7. In nucleotides, the CDR3 is TGTGCCAGCAGCACTAGGACAGGGGTGGCCTACGAGCAGTACTTC. Protein product: CASSTRTGVAYEQYF.

This chain connects TRBV18 to TRBJ1-2; D might be TRBD1 (5 bases). The CDR3 has 14 amino acids. Germline-derived CDR1 and CDR2 are KGHSH and LQKENI. Deletions cut 3 bases from V and 8 bases from J, with 16 bases between. CDR3 in DNA: TGTGCCAGCTCACCGACGACAGATTTGAAGGGCTACACCTTC. Its protein is CASSPTTDLKGYTF.

The gene calls are TRBV28 and TRBJ1-5; TRBD1 agrees at 9 bases. From germline, CDR1 is MDHEN and CDR2 SYDVKM. Trimming cost V 6 bases and J 7 bases; bases outside gene matches: 4. CDR3 length equals 13 residues. The CDR3 nucleotides read TGTGCCAGCAGCGGGGACAGGGTGCAGCCCCAGCATTTT. This codes for CASSGDRVQPQHF.

V usage is TRBV21-1 and J usage is TRBJ1-5. TRBV21-1 constitutes a pseudogene. The CDR3 is 14 amino acids. This CDR3 is CASTSDSGDQPQHF. The CDR3 nucleotides are TGTGCCAGCACATCGGACTCCGGAGATCAGCCCCAGCATTTT.

V is TRBV4-2 and J is TRBJ2-1; 10 bases match TRBD2. Germline V gene lookup returns CDR1 LGHNA and CDR2 YNFKEQ. The CDR3 covers 18 residues. V trimming: 0 bases; J trimming: 8 bases; junction bases outside the gene matches: 13. In DNA form, the CDR3 reads TGTGCCAGCAGCCAAGAACCTAGCGGGAGTTATGGGGACGATGAGCAGTTCTTC. Translating it yields CASSQEPSGSYGDDEQFF.

This clone was seen more than once but under ten times. The V gene is TRBV7-3, the J gene TRBJ1-6; no definite D call. Germline assignment: CDR1 SGHTA and CDR2 FQGTGA. The CDR3 runs 15 residues. V shed 0 bases and J shed 8 bases, with 11 bases lying between them. The CDR3 nucleotides are TGTGCCAGCAGCTTAACCCCCCTGGCAGATTCACCCCTCCACTTT. It yields the protein CASSLTPLADSPLHF.

The chain couples TRBV11-2 to TRBJ2-3; D remains unclear. Germline V lookup: CDR1 SGHAT, CDR2 FQNNGV. The CDR3 consists of 14 residues. The V end lost 3 bases, the J end lost 5 bases, and 12 bases lay between the germline ends. CDR3 loop: CASSLMSRRDTQYF. Here the CDR3 DNA reads TGTGCCAGCAGCTTGATGTCCAGGCGAGATACGCAGTATTTT.

The rearrangement links TRBV21-1 to TRBJ1-1. TRBV21-1 is designated a pseudogene. CDR3 length: 14 residues. CDR3 coding DNA: TGTGCCAGCAGCAAACGCCGCAGCGACACTGAAGCTTTCTTT. Translated, it gives CASSKRRSDTEAFF.

This chain uses TRBV6-4 with TRBJ2-7, with 9 bases aligning to TRBD2. V lost 5 bases to trimming and J lost 5 bases; unmatched junction nucleotides: 10. Germline CDR1 MRHNA, CDR2 SNTAGT. This CDR3 has 15 amino acids. CDR3 in DNA: TGTGCCAGCAGTTTTAGCGGGAGTCCGGAAAACGAGCAGTACTTC. This encodes CASSFSGSPENEQYF.

V is TRBV4-1 and J is TRBJ2-5; 8 bases fit TRBD2. The CDR3 is made up of 18 amino acids. Looked up from germline, CDR1 is MGHRA and CDR2 is YSYEKL. Unmatched junction bases numbered 10, after V lost 1 base and J lost 0 bases. CDR3 loop: CASSQVPSSGYYQETQYF. The CDR3 coding sequence is TGCGCCAGCAGCCAAGTTCCTTCTAGCGGGTATTACCAAGAGACCCAGTACTTC.

The chain recombines TRBV7-6 with TRBJ2-1; 10 bases match TRBD2. Per germline, CDR1 SGHVS and CDR2 FNYEAQ. The junction had 3 bases not matched to a gene; V was cut back by 2 bases and J by 5 bases. The CDR3 extends over 15 amino acids. The CDR3 region has the DNA TGTGCCAGCAGCTTACGACTAGCGGGCCACAATGAGCAGTTCTTC. Encoded protein: CASSLRLAGHNEQFF.

The rearrangement uses TRBV30 and TRBJ1-6; 9 positions match TRBD1. The length of the CDR3 is 15 residues. CDR1 is GTSNPN and CDR2 is SVGIG in the germline V gene (reference sequence). V trimming: 7 bases; J trimming: 9 bases; junction bases outside the gene matches: 13. The CDR3 DNA is TGTGCCTCCCTCGGGATGGGACAGGGTGTTTCACCCCTCCACTTT. This translates into CASLGMGQGVSPLHF. The whole variable domain, remainder taken from reference TRBV30 and TRBJ1-6, is SQTIHQWPATLVQPVGSPLSLECTVEGTSNPNLYWYRQAAGRGLQLLFYSVGIGQISSEVPQNLSASRPQDRQFILSSKKLLLSDSGFYLCASLGMGQGVSPLHFGNGTRLTVT.

The rearrangement links TRBV24-1 to TRBJ2-7; 10 nucleotides align to TRBD2. Trimming cost V 3 bases and J 0 bases; bases outside gene matches: 7. Germline V CDR1 and CDR2: KGHDR, SFDVKD. The CDR3 is 17 amino acids. In DNA, the CDR3 is TGTGCCACCAGTGATGGGGGTAGCGGGAGGAGCTCCTACGAGCAGTACTTC. Translating gives CATSDGGSGRSSYEQYF.

This chain uses TRBV5-5 with TRBJ2-1; no clear D. The CDR3 consists of 16 residues. The V end was cut by 0 bases, the J end by 4 bases, with 14 bases between. CDR1 is SGHKS and CDR2 is YYEKEE in the germline V gene (reference sequence). In nucleotides, the CDR3 is TGTGCCAGCAGCTTGGATAAGTCGGGTGGGTACAATGAGCAGTTCTTC. Its protein is CASSLDKSGGYNEQFF.